This entry features one T cell receptor beta chain sequence. This entry is derived from a study of patients and donors after allogeneic stem cell transplantation. Germline V gene data show CDR1 as MDHEN and CDR2 as SYDVKM. This CDR3 has 15 amino acids. V was pared by 2 bases and J by 12 bases, with 4 bases of the junction left unmatched. Each CDR3 protein is one row after TCRdb ran MiXCR on the RT-PCR reads. The repertoire holds 100,000 to 130,000 distinct CDR3 sequences, with 35% as singletons. The sample taken for sequencing was blood, either unsorted or a sorted T cell fraction (not recorded which). The source is a human donor who was either an allogeneic HSCT recipient or a stem cell or donor lymphocyte infusion donor (not recorded which). It is not recorded whose cells these are; they may come from a transplant donor. J is TRBJ2-1 and V is TRBV28; 16 positions agree with TRBD2. The DNA of the CDR3 is TGTGCCAGCAGTTTACCGGGACTAGCGGGAGGGCGGCAGTTCTTC. Residues: CASSLPGLAGGRQFF.